Shown below are 19 T cell receptor beta chains from a single sample sequenced in a study of blood T cells in healthy people across ages. For the second PCR, which ran for roughly 6 to 11 cycles, a sample-barcoded 5' primer and a J-beta primer mix were used. TCRdb called the 5' RACE reads again in MiXCR, with one record for every CDR3 protein. The sample includes approximately 800,000 distinct CDR3 sequences, less than 60% of them seen just once. Sequencing was performed on blood. Receptors were obtained from a man older than 75 in good health.

The V call is TRBV20-1, the J call TRBJ1-4; TRBD1 agrees at 7 bases. The CDR3 runs 14 residues. Losses at the gene ends were 1 base for V and 7 bases for J; bases not matched to a gene: 6. Germline V CDR1 and CDR2: DFQATT, SNEGSKA (reference sequence). CDR3 in amino acids: CSARGGGGSEKLFF. The CDR3 nucleotides are TGCAGTGCTAGAGGGGGAGGGGGCTCTGAAAAACTGTTTTTT.

This clonotype has only a few counts. The chain uses TRBV12-3 or TRBV12-4 and TRBJ2-1, with D unresolved. V lost 3 bases and J 1 base, leaving 10 bases between the germline ends. The CDR3 extends over 15 amino acids. The CDR3 coding sequence is TGTGCCAGCAGTTTCGCGGAACCATCCTACAATGAGCAGTTCTTC. Translation gives CASSFAEPSYNEQFF.

This chain connects TRBV20-1 to TRBJ2-1; the match to TRBD2 covers 8 bases. CDR1 and CDR2 (germline): DFQATT, SNEGSKA (reference sequence). The CDR3 length is 13 residues. Losses at the gene ends were 5 bases for V and 5 bases for J; bases not matched to a gene: 5. CDR3 protein: CSAWTSTNNEQFF. CDR3 nucleotide sequence: TGCAGTGCTTGGACTAGCACCAACAATGAGCAGTTCTTC.

The CDR3 region has the DNA TGTGCCAGCAACACGGACGACCGCACAGATACGCAGTATTTT. Its translation is CASNTDDRTDTQYF. J is TRBJ2-3 and V is TRBV28, with unresolved D. From germline, CDR1 is MDHEN and CDR2 SYDVKM. V lost 7 bases, J lost 1 base, and 12 bases lay in between. The CDR3 is made up of 14 amino acids.

This chain connects TRBV7-6 to TRBJ2-4; perhaps D is TRBD1 or TRBD2 (6 bases each). V was shortened by 1 base and J by 3 bases, with 16 bases between the two germline ends. CDR3 length: 17 amino acids. CDR1 is SGHVS and CDR2 is FNYEAQ in the germline V gene. The CDR3 DNA reads as TGTGCCAGCAGCTTAGGGGGGGCTTTAACGGACAAAAACATTCAGTACTTC. This sequence encodes CASSLGGALTDKNIQYF.

On this clonotype: Germline is not matched at one junction end, which may reflect a read error. The rearrangement uses TRBV29-1 and TRBJ2-5; 8 bases fit TRBD2. The CDR3 has 14 residues. In germline, CDR1 is SQVTM, CDR2 ANQGSEA. The CDR3 spells CSVGGSGIQEAQYF. The CDR3 DNA follows: TGCAGCGTTGGAGGTAGCGGGATCCAAGAGGCCCAGTACTTC.

This clonotype was observed at least ten times. A much larger clone differs by one base, so this may be a read error. The rearrangement joins TRBV20-1 to TRBJ1-6; D not resolved. Germline CDR1 DFQATT, CDR2 SNEGSKA (reference sequence). The CDR3 contains 13 residues. CDR3 amino acids: CSASRVLGSPPHF. Here the CDR3 DNA reads TGCAGTGCTAGTAGGGTTCTGGGTTCACCCCCCCACTTT.

The rearrangement joins TRBV5-1 to TRBJ2-7; D is undetermined. The CDR3 runs 14 residues. In germline, CDR1 is SGHRS, CDR2 YFSETQ. Trimming shortened V by 0 bases and J by 7 bases, and 14 bases separated the two germline ends. CDR3 in DNA: TGCGCCAGCAGCTTGGACTCCCATAAAATGGAGCAGTACTTC. Its protein product is CASSLDSHKMEQYF.

J is TRBJ2-7 and V is TRBV20-1, with 9 bases aligning to TRBD1. With V trimmed by 3 bases and J by 1 base, 4 bases remained unmatched. CDR3 length equals 14 residues. Looked up from germline, CDR1 is DFQATT and CDR2 is SNEGSKA (reference sequence). This CDR3 reads CSARDRGESYEQYF. The CDR3 region has the DNA TGCAGTGCTAGGGACAGGGGAGAATCCTACGAGCAGTACTTC.

This clonotype was counted a few times. Here the CDR3 DNA reads TGCAGTGCCGCGGCCGAAGAGACCCAGTACTTC. Translated, it gives CSAAAEETQYF. V usage is TRBV20-1 and J usage is TRBJ2-5; no firm D call. V dropped 6 bases and J dropped 3 bases, with 8 bases sitting between them. CDR3 length: 11 amino acids. Germline V gene data show CDR1 as DFQATT and CDR2 as SNEGSKA (reference sequence).

The chain carries TRBV3-1 and TRBJ2-1; unclear D gene. The CDR3 has 14 residues. V lost 1 base to trimming and J lost 7 bases, with 11 bases between them. Germline V gives CDR1 LGHDT, CDR2 YNNKEL (reference sequence). The CDR3 nucleotides are TGTGCCAGCAGCCAAGTAAAGCAGAGGAATGAGCAGTTCTTC. It specifies CASSQVKQRNEQFF.

This chain connects TRBV20-1 to TRBJ2-3, with D unresolved. Germline V CDR1 and CDR2: DFQATT, SNEGSKA (reference sequence). The CDR3 length is 15 residues. Trimming took 5 bases from V and 1 from J, leaving 16 bases between them. The CDR3 is CSADFSDLRTDTQYF. Here the CDR3 DNA reads TGCAGTGCTGACTTTTCGGACCTACGCACAGATACGCAGTATTTT.

In its sample, this clonotype was seen a few times. The chain recombines TRBV24-1 with TRBJ2-1; 9 nucleotides line up with TRBD2. CDR3 length equals 18 residues. CDR1 and CDR2 (germline): KGHDR, SFDVKD. V trimming: 2 bases; J trimming: 5 bases; junction bases outside the gene matches: 12. The CDR3 reads CATSDSRSASGTNNEQFF. The CDR3 nucleotides are TGTGCCACCAGTGATTCCCGTTCCGCTAGCGGGACGAACAATGAGCAGTTCTTC.

This clonotype was seen a handful of times. This rearrangement joins TRBV2 to TRBJ1-2; 8 nucleotides match TRBD1. Germline-derived CDR1 and CDR2 are SNHLY and FYNNEI. The CDR3 runs 19 residues. V trimming: 3 bases; J trimming: 4 bases; junction bases outside the gene matches: 19. The CDR3 loop is CASSEGLLGQALNGYGYTF. The CDR3 DNA sequence: TGTGCCAGCAGTGAGGGTCTATTGGGACAGGCCCTCAATGGCTATGGCTACACCTTC.

This rearrangement joins TRBV10-3 to TRBJ2-2; no reliable D call. The V end lost 0 bases, the J end lost 2 bases, and 4 bases lay between the germline ends. CDR1 ENHRY and CDR2 SYGVKD come from the germline V gene. The CDR3 is made up of 14 amino acids. The CDR3, as DNA: TGTGCCATCAGTGAGTCGCGTAACACCGGGGAGCTGTTTTTT. Translated, it gives CAISESRNTGELFF.

The CDR3 DNA is TGTGCCAGCAGCCAAGCTCTGGGAGCGGGAGTCTACAATGAGCAGTTCTTC. Protein: CASSQALGAGVYNEQFF. The genes are TRBV4-2 and TRBJ2-1; 8 bases align to TRBD2. The CDR3 sequence is 17 residues long. Per the germline V gene, CDR1 is LGHNA and CDR2 is YNFKEQ. V lost 1 base, J lost 3 bases, and 8 bases stayed unmatched.

Concerning this clonotype itself: This could be a read error, since a much larger clone is one nucleotide away. The CDR3 reads CASRSAPPHEQHF. DNA of the CDR3: TGTGCCAGCAGGTCGGCCCCGCCCCACGAGCAGCACTTC. The genes are TRBV28 and TRBJ2-4; D not certain. CDR1 is MDHEN, CDR2 SYDVKM, per germline. The CDR3 has 13 residues.

The CDR3 sequence is CSVEDPRQGVQETQYF. For the CDR3, the DNA is TGCAGCGTTGAAGATCCGCGACAGGGGGTTCAAGAGACCCAGTACTTC. The J gene is TRBJ2-5, the V gene TRBV29-1, with 9 bases fitting TRBD1. From germline, CDR1 is SQVTM and CDR2 ANQGSEA. Germline trimming cut 0 bases from V and 2 bases from J; bases unmatched to any gene: 7. The CDR3 loop spans 16 amino acids.

This clonotype was seen at least ten times. The V gene is TRBV28, the J gene TRBJ2-1; 12 bases match TRBD2. V lost 3 bases, J lost 2 bases, and 5 bases stayed unmatched. The CDR3 loop spans 17 amino acids. The germline CDR1 and CDR2 sequences are MDHEN and SYDVKM. CDR3 region: CASSLPTSGRPYNEQFF. The CDR3 coding sequence is TGTGCCAGCAGTTTGCCTACTAGCGGGAGGCCCTACAATGAGCAGTTCTTC.